Shown below are 21 T cell receptor beta chains from a single sample sequenced in a study of response to subunit inactivated influenza vaccine. TCRdb independently ran MiXCR on the RT-PCR reads; one entry per CDR3 protein. The data contain 750,000 to 850,000 distinct CDR3 sequences, less than 20% of them singletons. Material: PBMCs from blood, obtained 5 days after vaccination. Receptors originate from a man between 45 and 60 years old who received an inactivated influenza vaccine.

The rearrangement links TRBV6-2 or TRBV6-3 to TRBJ2-3; D not resolved. The germline V gene has CDR1 MNHEY and CDR2 SVGEGT. V was pared by 5 bases and J by 0 bases, with 6 bases between. The CDR3 covers 13 residues. The CDR3 loop is CASSRLSTDTQYF. The CDR3 bases are TGTGCCAGCAGTCGCTTGAGCACAGATACGCAGTATTTT.

This clonotype was seen only a few times. This chain uses TRBV5-1 with TRBJ2-1; 9 bases fit TRBD1. The CDR3 runs 15 residues. Germline V CDR1 and CDR2: SGHRS, YFSETQ. With 2 bases clipped from V and 8 bases from J, the junction kept 8 bases outside the gene matches. In DNA, the CDR3 is TGCGCCAGCAGCTTCCCGACAGGGGGTGAGGATGAGCAGTTCTTC. Protein product: CASSFPTGGEDEQFF.

This clonotype was seen a few times. This rearrangement joins TRBV28 to TRBJ2-3; no clear D. This CDR3 is built from 11 residues. V was pared by 3 bases and J by 7 bases, with 5 bases between. The germline V gene encodes CDR1 MDHEN and CDR2 SYDVKM. The CDR3 protein is CASSFRYTQYF. The CDR3 DNA is TGTGCCAGCAGTTTTCGATATACGCAGTATTTT.

The chain joins TRBV6-2 or TRBV6-3 to TRBJ1-5; 7 bases map to TRBD1. Trimming cost V 5 bases and J 3 bases; bases outside gene matches: 4. Germline V gives CDR1 MNHEY, CDR2 SVGEGT. The CDR3 spans 14 residues. CDR3 residues: CASSGTVINQPQHF. CDR3 DNA sequence: TGTGCCAGCAGTGGGACAGTCATCAATCAGCCCCAGCATTTT.

The sample holds a few counts of this clonotype. The V and J genes are TRBV4-2 and TRBJ2-2; weak D call: TRBD1 (6 bases). The germline V gene has CDR1 LGHNA and CDR2 YNFKEQ. Trimming took off 2 bases at V and 6 bases at J, with 13 bases between the two ends. The CDR3 is 15 residues long. The CDR3 loop is CASSQNTGIPGELFF. The CDR3 coding sequence is TGTGCCAGCAGCCAAAATACAGGGATCCCCGGGGAGCTGTTTTTT.

This chain joins TRBV6-2 or TRBV6-3 and TRBJ2-7; no definite D call. Germline lookup yields CDR1 MNHEY and CDR2 SVGEGT. Trimming shortened V by 2 bases and J by 0 bases, and 8 bases separated the two germline ends. The CDR3 covers 14 residues. CDR3 sequence (DNA): TGTGCCAGCAGTTACGGGATAGTCTCCTACGAGCAGTACTTC. Its translation: CASSYGIVSYEQYF.

This clonotype appeared a few times. The CDR3 loop is CASSLVSGAPYNEQFF. The CDR3 bases are TGTGCCAGCAGTTTAGTGTCCGGGGCCCCCTACAATGAGCAGTTCTTC. The genes are TRBV28 and TRBJ2-1; either TRBD1 or TRBD2 may supply D (5 bases each). CDR3 length equals 16 residues. V was shortened by 2 bases and J by 2 bases, with 13 bases between the two germline ends. In germline, CDR1 is MDHEN, CDR2 SYDVKM.

The V gene is TRBV7-2, the J gene TRBJ1-4, with D uncertain. Germline assignment: CDR1 SGHTA and CDR2 FQGNSA. The ends were cut back, 5 bases at V and 4 bases at J, with 14 bases in the middle. The length of the CDR3 is 15 residues. CDR3 region: CASSPRGPSNEKLFF. The CDR3 bases are TGTGCCAGCAGCCCCCGAGGACCGAGTAATGAAAAACTGTTTTTT.

This clonotype was counted between two and nine times. The chain joins TRBV7-2 to TRBJ2-6; maybe TRBD1 (6 bases). The CDR3 has 17 residues. Germline loops: CDR1 SGHTA, CDR2 FQGNSA. V dropped 1 base and J dropped 2 bases, with 12 bases sitting between them. The CDR3 here is CASSLGLGATGANVLTF. CDR3 sequence (DNA): TGTGCCAGCAGCTTAGGGTTGGGGGCAACTGGGGCCAACGTCCTGACTTTC.

This clonotype has more than one count but fewer than ten. V gene TRBV11-1 combines with J gene TRBJ2-5; 11 bases agree with TRBD2. There are 15 residues in the CDR3. CDR1 is SGHAT and CDR2 is FQDESV in the germline V gene (reference sequence). Trimming took 4 bases from V and 1 from J; bases not matched to a gene: 2. Written as DNA, the CDR3 is TGTGCCAGCAGCTCACTAGCGGGAGTCCAAGAGACCCAGTACTTC. The encoded protein is CASSSLAGVQETQYF. The variable domain in full, with the rest retrieved from reference TRBV11-1 and TRBJ2-5, is EAEVAQSPRYKITEKSQAVAFWCDPISGHATLYWYRQILGQGPELLVQFQDESVVDDSQLPKDRFSAERLKGVDSTLKIQPAELGDSAMYLCASSSLAGVQETQYFGPGTRLLVL.

This chain joins TRBV27 and TRBJ2-1; 8 bases fit TRBD1. Germline V gives CDR1 MNHEY, CDR2 SMNVEV (reference sequence). V trimming: 3 bases; J trimming: 5 bases; junction bases outside the gene matches: 12. The length of the CDR3 is 17 residues. CDR3 coding DNA: TGTGCCAGCAGTTTCTTACAGGGGGGCTACTATAACAATGAGCAGTTCTTC. It is translated as CASSFLQGGYYNNEQFF.

This clonotype was detected only a few times. The J gene is TRBJ1-4, the V gene TRBV20-1, with D possibly matching TRBD1 (5 bases). Trimming stripped 5 bases from V and 1 base from J, with 11 bases between. The CDR3 runs to 14 residues. Germline CDR1 is DFQATT and CDR2 is SNEGSKA (reference sequence). The DNA for the CDR3 is TGCAGTGCTGTGGGTAGGGGAACTAATGAAAAACTGTTTTTT. This gives the protein CSAVGRGTNEKLFF.

Notes on this clonotype: A junction end diverges from the germline sequence, so it may reflect a read error. The chain employs TRBV10-3 and TRBJ2-6; D is perhaps TRBD1 (7 bases). Germline-derived CDR1 and CDR2 are ENHRY and SYGVKD. The CDR3 sequence is 16 residues long. Written as DNA, the CDR3 is TGTGCCATCAGCCCCCCGACAGGGACTGGGGCCAACTTCCTGACTTTC. Translated, it gives CAISPPTGTGANFLTF.

The DNA of the CDR3 is TGTGCCAGCAGTTCCCCTAGCGGGAGGGCCAAGAATGAGCAGTTCTTC. As protein: CASSSPSGRAKNEQFF. This chain joins TRBV12-3 or TRBV12-4 and TRBJ2-1; 12 positions match TRBD2. With 4 bases clipped from V and 7 bases from J, the junction kept 8 bases outside the gene matches. The CDR3 is 16 amino acids.

V is TRBV12-3 or TRBV12-4 and J is TRBJ1-1; unclear D gene. V dropped 5 bases and J dropped 11 bases, with 12 bases sitting between them. The CDR3 is made up of 11 amino acids. The CDR3 DNA sequence: TGTGCCAGCAGTCCGGGAAGAGGGGCTTTCTTT. Encoded protein: CASSPGRGAFF.

A few counts support this clonotype. The chain joins TRBV15 to TRBJ1-5; D remains unclear. This CDR3 comprises 14 residues. Looked up from germline, CDR1 is LNHNV and CDR2 is YYDKDF (reference sequence). Trimming pared 0 bases from V and 7 bases from J, leaving 10 bases between. CDR3 sequence (DNA): TGTGCCACCAGCAGAGATTCGGGTCGGCAGCCCCAGCATTTT. Translated, it gives CATSRDSGRQPQHF.

This clonotype was observed a handful of times. The V and J genes are TRBV6-6 and TRBJ1-5; TRBD1 is a possible D gene (5 bases). CDR3 size: 13 residues. CDR1 MNHNY and CDR2 SVGAGI come from the germline V gene (reference sequence). V lost 7 bases, J lost 8 bases, and 15 bases lay in between. CDR3 DNA: TGTGCCAGCACCGTCGGGGCCCCGGAGCCCCAGCATTTT. Translation gives CASTVGAPEPQHF.

The chain recombines TRBV20-1 with TRBJ2-3; 12 positions match TRBD2. Germline V gene sequence: CDR1 DFQATT, CDR2 SNEGSKA (reference sequence). This CDR3 contains 15 residues. The ends lost 6 bases at V and 2 bases at J; junction bases unmatched: 6. DNA of the CDR3: TGCAGTGCCCCGCCTAGCGGGAGGGCCACAGATACGCAGTATTTT. This gives the protein CSAPPSGRATDTQYF.

This chain connects TRBV6-2 or TRBV6-3 to TRBJ2-2, with D perhaps TRBD1 (6 bases). The germline gives CDR1 MNHEY, CDR2 SVGEGT. The V end lost 6 bases, the J end lost 3 bases, and 8 bases lay between the germline ends. This CDR3 has 13 amino acids. The CDR3 DNA reads as TGTGCCAGCAGGGACAGTTACACCGGGGAGCTGTTTTTT. As protein: CASRDSYTGELFF.

This clonotype occurred many times. The chain is built from TRBV12-3 or TRBV12-4 and TRBJ2-1; 11 positions match TRBD1. The CDR3 is 15 amino acids. The trim removed 10 bases at V and 6 bases at J, leaving 11 bases unmatched. CDR3 in amino acids: CATGHRDRGTNEQFF. CDR3 in DNA: TGTGCCACCGGGCACCGGGACAGGGGGACCAATGAGCAGTTCTTC.

At least ten counts were recorded for this clonotype. The CDR3, as DNA: TGTGCCAGCAGCGTCGGGGACTGGACCTACGAGCAGTACTTC. It specifies CASSVGDWTYEQYF. This chain links TRBV7-3 with TRBJ2-7, with a tentative D call TRBD2 (6 bases). CDR1 SGHTA and CDR2 FQGTGA come from the germline V gene. There are 14 residues in the CDR3. Trimming took off 5 bases at V and 2 bases at J, with 13 bases between the two ends. Using reference TRBV7-3 and TRBJ2-7 for the parts outside the CDR3, the full variable domain is GAGVSQTPSNKVTEKGKYVELRCDPISGHTALYWYRQSLGQGPEFLIYFQGTGAADDSGLPNDRFFAVRPEGSVSTLKIQRTERGDSAVYLCASSVGDWTYEQYFGPGTRLTVT.